Below, 5 T cell receptor beta chains from the same sample are listed, as sequenced in a study of early T cells in non-severe SARS-CoV-2 infection. TCRdb recomputed calls from the 5' RACE reads with MiXCR, one row per CDR3 protein. The sample carries roughly 60,000 distinct CDR3 sequences, around 13% recorded once. Sequenced: whole blood. These receptors were collected from an adult who was a healthcare worker with PCR-confirmed SARS-CoV-2 infection or an uninfected control (not recorded which).

The V gene is TRBV11-2, the J gene TRBJ2-2; tentatively, D is TRBD1 (6 bases). Trimming took off 4 bases at V and 0 bases at J, with 12 bases between the two ends. The CDR3 has 16 residues. CDR1 SGHAT and CDR2 FQNNGV come from the germline V gene. The CDR3 DNA is TGTGCCAGCAGCTACGGACAGTTCGCGAACACCGGGGAGCTGTTTTTT. This codes for CASSYGQFANTGELFF. The variable domain in full, with the rest retrieved from reference TRBV11-2 and TRBJ2-2, is EAGVAQSPRYKIIEKRQSVAFWCNPISGHATLYWYQQILGQGPKLLIQFQNNGVVDDSQLPKDRFSAERLKGVDSTLKIQPAKLEDSAVYLCASSYGQFANTGELFFGEGSRLTVL.

As DNA, the CDR3 is TGTGCCAGCAGCTTTACGCTTAGCTCCTACGAGCAGTACTTC. The encoded protein is CASSFTLSSYEQYF. The chain uses TRBV7-2 and TRBJ2-7; D ambiguous. The CDR3 is 14 residues long. The germline V gene has CDR1 SGHTA and CDR2 FQGNSA. V lost 3 bases to trimming and J lost 0 bases, with 9 bases between them.

The genes are TRBV11-1 and TRBJ2-1; TRBD2 matches at 8 bases. Trimming took 4 bases from V and 12 from J; bases not matched to a gene: 11. The CDR3 sequence is 14 residues long. CDR1 and CDR2 from the germline V gene are SGHAT and FQDESV (reference sequence). This CDR3 reads CASSSLAGTRVQFF. As DNA, the CDR3 is TGTGCCAGCAGCTCCCTGGCCGGGACTAGGGTGCAGTTCTTC.

This clonotype was picked up a small number of times. The chain carries TRBV4-3 and TRBJ2-1, with 8 bases lining up with TRBD2. The CDR3 contains 17 residues. Germline V gene sequence: CDR1 LGHNA, CDR2 YSLEER. V lost 2 bases and J lost 12; bases outside the gene matches: 18. This CDR3 is CASSQSRSGGLPSPQFF. The DNA of the CDR3 is TGCGCCAGCAGCCAAAGTCGATCGGGGGGGCTTCCCTCTCCGCAGTTCTTC.

The chain recombines TRBV6-2 or TRBV6-3 with TRBJ1-5; D may be TRBD1 (6 bases). Germline CDR1 MNHEY, CDR2 SVGEGT. Trimming removed 8 bases at V and 2 bases at J, with 19 bases between. This CDR3 has 16 residues. The CDR3 reads CASDRGPMVGNQPQHF. The CDR3 nucleotides read TGTGCCAGCGACCGGGGGCCGATGGTGGGCAATCAGCCCCAGCATTTT.